The sequence of this T cell receptor (beta chain) was determined in a study of regulatory T cells in long-lasting Graves disease. Across the study: Antithyroid drug exposure in newly diagnosed Graves' patients had lasted under 3 months.

Sequencing libraries for TCR beta were prepared with iRepertoire HTBI primers and Arm-PCR of CDR3 regions. One entry per CDR3 protein, called by TCRdb with MiXCR from the multiplex PCR reads. The table shows under 500,000 distinct CDR3 sequences, with around 17% occurring only once. Whole-study results and caveats: There were preferences for TRBV28, TRBJ1-2 and TRBJ2-5 in persistent disease.

This CDR3 is built from 16 residues. From germline, CDR1 is SGHTA and CDR2 FQGTGA. V was trimmed by 4 bases and J by 0 bases, leaving 13 bases between them. Time point: newly diagnosed GD, antithyroid drugs for less than 3 months. Isolated PBMC RNA provided the starting material for the TCR library. Worth noting for this clonotype: What it binds is not known.

This same sample was also taken into another study, of T cells in Graves' hyperthyroidism and ophthalmopathy. That work adds: Graves' hyperthyroidism showing no ophthalmopathy progression within 18 months was considered stable.

The chain couples TRBV7-3 to TRBJ1-3; D is perhaps TRBD1 (5 bases). The sequencing used peripheral blood mononuclear cells (PBMCs), collected at new diagnosis, from a patient treated with antithyroid drugs. This TCR derives from a young woman with Graves disease. The CDR3 DNA reads TGTGCCAGCAGCTGCCGGAGGGACGACTCTGGAAACACCATATATTTT. Protein sequence: CASSCRRDDSGNTIYF.